The 9 T cell receptor beta chains listed next were all sequenced from one sample in a study of T cell clonality in common variable immunodeficiency. Antigens for these TCRs are unknown. General study results and limits: Fewer deletions and N-nucleotide insertions were reportedly seen in common variable immunodeficiency TCR beta sequences.

This table comes from immunoSEQ multiplex PCR, and its TCRdb copy is limited to in-frame clones, with some not included. The repertoire has about 34,000 clones, none seen only once; the ten largest take about 26%. Sequencing was performed on peripheral blood mononuclear cells. These TCRs come from a human donor with common variable immunodeficiency.

This clone was counted between two and nine times. The CDR3 is cut off 3 residues early in the read; its end comes from the germline J gene. J is TRBJ2-7 and V is TRBV5-1; 12 bases fit TRBD2. The CDR3 covers 14 residues. Germline assignment: CDR1 SGHRS and CDR2 YFSETQ. Unmatched junction bases numbered 2, after V lost 3 bases and J lost 4 bases. The CDR3 region is CASSSLAGGYEQYF. CDR3 bases read: TGCGCCAGCAGCTCGCTAGCGGGAGGGTACGAG.

Ten or more counts support this clone. The DNA ends 3 residues before the CDR3 does, and the rest of the CDR3 is filled in from the germline J gene. This chain uses TRBV19 with TRBJ2-3; 10 bases align to TRBD2. The V gene end was trimmed by 6 bases and the J gene end by 2 bases; junction bases not matched to a gene: 8. The CDR3 sequence is 16 residues long. Germline V gives CDR1 LNHDA, CDR2 SQIVND (reference sequence). The part of the CDR3 DNA that was read is TGTGCCAGTAGGCGCGGACTAGCGGCATCCACAGATACG. Residues: CASRRGLAASTDT. The complete CDR3 protein is CASRRGLAASTDTQYF.

This clone came up many times. The read finishes 3 residues shy of the CDR3 end, and the germline J gene is used to complete it. The rearrangement joins TRBV5-8 to TRBJ2-7; D is undetermined. The CDR3 has 15 amino acids. The germline V and J ends were trimmed by 3 bases and 0 bases, with 13 bases remaining between them. The germline CDR1 and CDR2 sequences are SGHTS and YDEGEE. CDR3 residues: CASSSILTTSYEQYF. The covered CDR3 bases are TGTGCCAGCAGCTCAATCCTTACAACCTCCTACGAG.

Turning to this clone: The observed sequence ends 3 residues before the CDR3 terminus, with the missing tail filled in from the germline J gene. The V call is TRBV18, the J call TRBJ1-4; 9 nucleotides match TRBD1. Unmatched junction bases numbered 0, after V lost 3 bases and J lost 4 bases. The CDR3 is made up of 14 amino acids. Germline V CDR1 and CDR2: KGHSH, LQKENI. CDR3 protein: CASSPGQGNEKLFF. The covered CDR3 bases are TGTGCCAGCTCACCGGGACAGGGTAATGAAAAA.

In regard to this clone: The CDR3 end lies 3 residues beyond the end of the read and is filled in from the germline J gene. V and J are TRBV6-1 and TRBJ2-7; 7 nucleotides match TRBD1. The CDR3 totals 15 residues. Germline-derived CDR1 and CDR2 are MNHNS and SASEGT. The V segment lost 0 bases and the J segment 4 bases; nucleotides outside the gene matches: 6. CDR3: CASSEAGTAPYEQYF. The part of the CDR3 DNA that was read is TGTGCCAGCAGTGAAGCGGGGACAGCCCCATACGAG.

This clone was seen more than once but under ten times. The sequence runs out 3 residues before the end of the CDR3; the remainder is reconstructed from the germline J gene. V gene TRBV19 combines with J gene TRBJ1-5, with a tentative D call TRBD1 (5 bases). This CDR3 is built from 15 residues. V gave up 5 bases and J gave up 2 bases, with 13 bases separating them. Germline lookup yields CDR1 LNHDA and CDR2 SQIVND (reference sequence). The part of the CDR3 DNA that was read is TGTGCCAGTAGTCTGGGGGGGGGACGCAATCAGCCC. Amino acid sequence: CASSLGGGRNQP. The whole CDR3 is CASSLGGGRNQPQHF.

This clone showed up many times. The read falls 3 residues short of the CDR3 end, and the missing part is taken from the germline J gene. This chain uses TRBV20-1 with TRBJ2-7, with 16 positions matching TRBD2. Germline values: CDR1 DFQATT, CDR2 SNEGSKA (reference sequence). The CDR3 runs to 16 residues. V lost 6 bases to trimming and J lost 4 bases; unmatched junction nucleotides: 9. The sequenced CDR3 bases are TGCAGTGCCCAAGGGACTAGCGGGAGGGCCGGGTACGAG. Translated: CSAQGTSGRAGYE. The entire CDR3 is CSAQGTSGRAGYEQYF.

This clone was recorded a few times. The read falls 3 residues short of the CDR3 end, and the missing part is taken from the germline J gene. V gene TRBV5-1 combines with J gene TRBJ2-1; 13 bases match TRBD2. The CDR3 contains 18 residues. Per germline, CDR1 SGHRS and CDR2 YFSETQ. V trimming: 0 bases; J trimming: 7 bases; junction bases outside the gene matches: 10. This CDR3 is CASSLVWTSGSRGNEQFF. The sequenced part of the CDR3 DNA is TGCGCCAGCAGCTTGGTATGGACTAGCGGGAGTAGGGGAAATGAG.

Details on this clone: The missing CDR3 end, 3 residues past where the read stops, is filled in from the germline J gene. This sequence joins TRBV13 and TRBJ2-5; 13 bases are shared with TRBD2. Germline CDR1 and CDR2: PRHDT and FYEKMQ (reference sequence). V shed 4 bases and J 2 bases; nucleotides not matched to a gene: 1. CDR3 size: 15 residues. The CDR3 sequence is CASSSGLAGQETQYF. CDR3 DNA (partial): TGTGCCAGCAGCTCGGGACTAGCGGGACAAGAGACC.